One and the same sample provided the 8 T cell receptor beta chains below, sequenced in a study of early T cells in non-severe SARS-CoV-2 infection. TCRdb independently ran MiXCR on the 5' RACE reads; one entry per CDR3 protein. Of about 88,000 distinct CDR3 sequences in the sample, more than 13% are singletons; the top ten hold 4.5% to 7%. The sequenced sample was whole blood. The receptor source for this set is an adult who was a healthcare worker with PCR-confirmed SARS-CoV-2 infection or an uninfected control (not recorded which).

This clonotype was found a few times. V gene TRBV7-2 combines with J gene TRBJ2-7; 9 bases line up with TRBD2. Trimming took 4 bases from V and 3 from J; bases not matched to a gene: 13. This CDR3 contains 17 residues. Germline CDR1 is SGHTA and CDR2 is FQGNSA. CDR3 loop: CASSSHSGSPPIYEQYF. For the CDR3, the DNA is TGTGCCAGCAGCTCCCATAGCGGGAGCCCCCCCATCTACGAGCAGTACTTC.

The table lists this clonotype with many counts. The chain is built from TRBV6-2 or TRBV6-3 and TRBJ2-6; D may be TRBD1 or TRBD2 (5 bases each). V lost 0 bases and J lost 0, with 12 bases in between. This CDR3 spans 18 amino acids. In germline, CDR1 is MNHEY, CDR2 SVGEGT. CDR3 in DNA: TGTGCCAGCAGTTACTCGGGGGTGCTTAACTCTGGGGCCAACGTCCTGACTTTC. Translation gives CASSYSGVLNSGANVLTF.

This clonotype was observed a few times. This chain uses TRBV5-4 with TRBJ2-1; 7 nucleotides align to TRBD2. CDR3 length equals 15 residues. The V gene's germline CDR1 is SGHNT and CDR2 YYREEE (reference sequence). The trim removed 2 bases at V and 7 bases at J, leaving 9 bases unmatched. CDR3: CASSFNSGFRNEQFF. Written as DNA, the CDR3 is TGTGCCAGCAGCTTTAATAGCGGGTTTAGGAATGAGCAGTTCTTC.

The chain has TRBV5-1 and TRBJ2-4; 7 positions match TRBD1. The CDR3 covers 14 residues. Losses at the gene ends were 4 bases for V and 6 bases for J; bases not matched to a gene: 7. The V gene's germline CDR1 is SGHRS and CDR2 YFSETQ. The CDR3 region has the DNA TGCGCCAGCAGCCGGGACAGCACAATAAACATTCAGTACTTC. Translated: CASSRDSTINIQYF.

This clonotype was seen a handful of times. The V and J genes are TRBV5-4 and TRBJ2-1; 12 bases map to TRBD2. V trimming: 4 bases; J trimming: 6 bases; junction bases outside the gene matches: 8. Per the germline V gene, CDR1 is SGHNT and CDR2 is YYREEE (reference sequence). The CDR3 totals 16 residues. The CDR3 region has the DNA TGTGCCAGCAGCCGGTACGGACTAGCGGGAACCAATGAGCAGTTCTTC. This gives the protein CASSRYGLAGTNEQFF.

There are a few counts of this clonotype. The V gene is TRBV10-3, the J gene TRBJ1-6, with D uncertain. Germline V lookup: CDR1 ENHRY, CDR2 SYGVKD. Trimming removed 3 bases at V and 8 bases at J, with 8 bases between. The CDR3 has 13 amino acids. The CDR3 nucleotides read TGTGCCATCAGTGACTACTCGGATTCACCCCTCCACTTT. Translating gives CAISDYSDSPLHF.

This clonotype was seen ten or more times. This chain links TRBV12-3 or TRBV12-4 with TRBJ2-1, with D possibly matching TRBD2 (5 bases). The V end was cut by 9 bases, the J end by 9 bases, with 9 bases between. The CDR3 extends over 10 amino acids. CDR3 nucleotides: TGTGCCAGTGGACTGGGTGAGCAGTTCTTC. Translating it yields CASGLGEQFF.

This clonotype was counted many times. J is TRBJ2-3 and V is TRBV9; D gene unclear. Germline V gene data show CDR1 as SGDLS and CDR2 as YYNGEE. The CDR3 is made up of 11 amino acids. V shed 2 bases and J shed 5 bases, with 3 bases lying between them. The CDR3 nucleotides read TGTGCCAGCAGCGTGGAAGATACGCAGTATTTT. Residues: CASSVEDTQYF.